These T cell receptor beta chains were read from a single sample in a study of T cell repertoires in cytomegalovirus infection. TCRdb reprocessed the reads with MiXCR, giving one entry per CDR3 protein. The sample carries around 530,000 distinct CDR3 sequences, 16% recorded once. The sequenced sample consisted of CD8+ T cells from PBMCs. These receptor sequences come from a human donor in good health (CMV status not recorded). Some clones in this sample may be carry-over from other donors' samples. The CDR3 runs from the conserved cysteine through the conserved F or W. A D gene is named only where the DNA matches it firmly. A row's size may be missing; if present it is once, few, many or a size class.

d_call: NA; clone_size: once; j_call: TRBJ2-2; v_call: TRBV12-3/TRBV12-4; cdr3_aa: CASSHWTGIAEELFF; cdr3_nt: TGTGCCAGCAGCCACTGGACAGGAATAGCGGAGGAGCTGTTTTTT
d_call: NA; clone_size: few; j_call: TRBJ2-3; v_call: TRBV6-5; cdr3_aa: CASSRARAPQTQYF; cdr3_nt: TGTGCCAGCAGCCGGGCCCGGGCCCCGCAGACGCAGTATTTT
d_call: NA; clone_size: few; j_call: TRBJ2-7; v_call: TRBV19; cdr3_aa: CASTHSLGKGDEQYF; cdr3_nt: TGTGCCAGTACCCACTCCTTAGGGAAGGGCGACGAGCAGTACTTC
d_call: TRBD2; clone_size: many; j_call: TRBJ2-1; v_call: TRBV27; cdr3_aa: CASSWGRAWDEQFF; cdr3_nt: TGTGCCAGCTCTTGGGGGAGGGCCTGGGATGAGCAGTTCTTC
d_call: TRBD2; clone_size: many; j_call: TRBJ2-3; v_call: TRBV7-9; cdr3_aa: CASMSTSGRVGGDTQYF; cdr3_nt: TGTGCCAGCATGTCGACTAGCGGGAGGGTGGGAGGAGATACGCAGTATTTT
d_call: NA; clone_size: few; j_call: TRBJ1-3; v_call: TRBV11-2; cdr3_aa: CASSLAPSGNTIYF; cdr3_nt: TGTGCCAGCAGCTTAGCACCCTCTGGAAACACCATATATTTT
d_call: NA; clone_size: NA; j_call: TRBJ1-5; v_call: TRBV14; cdr3_aa: CARSQDIDSGYNQPQHF; cdr3_nt: TGTGCCAGAAGCCAAGATATCGACAGTGGGTACAATCAGCCCCAGCATTTT
d_call: TRBD1; clone_size: NA; j_call: TRBJ2-7; v_call: TRBV24-1; cdr3_aa: CATLQGSPESYEQYF; cdr3_nt: TGTGCCACCTTACAGGGGTCCCCTGAATCCTACGAGCAGTACTTC
d_call: NA; clone_size: many; j_call: TRBJ2-7; v_call: TRBV7-8; cdr3_aa: CASSLALVGAPWSYEQYF; cdr3_nt: TGTGCCAGCAGCTTAGCGCTAGTTGGGGCCCCCTGGTCCTACGAGCAGTACTTC
d_call: TRBD2; clone_size: few; j_call: TRBJ2-1; v_call: TRBV6-1; cdr3_aa: CASGRWTSEDPWQFF; cdr3_nt: TGTGCCAGCGGCCGGTGGACTAGCGAAGACCCTTGGCAGTTCTTC
d_call: NA; clone_size: NA; j_call: TRBJ2-7; v_call: TRBV2; cdr3_aa: CASSEAGQSYEQYF; cdr3_nt: TGTGCCAGCAGTGAAGCAGGGCAGTCCTACGAGCAGTACTTC
d_call: NA; clone_size: many; j_call: TRBJ2-5; v_call: TRBV7-9; cdr3_aa: CASSPPLGVGETQYF; cdr3_nt: TGTGCCAGCAGTCCCCCTCTGGGGGTCGGGGAGACCCAGTACTTC
d_call: TRBD2; clone_size: many; j_call: TRBJ2-2; v_call: TRBV7-9; cdr3_aa: CASSLPGLAGGHTGELFF; cdr3_nt: TGTGCCAGCAGCCTCCCGGGACTAGCGGGAGGACACACCGGGGAGCTGTTTTTT
d_call: TRBD1; clone_size: NA; j_call: TRBJ1-2; v_call: TRBV5-5; cdr3_aa: CASSLTGTDNYGYTF; cdr3_nt: TGTGCCAGCAGCTTGACCGGGACAGATAACTATGGCTACACCTTC
d_call: NA; clone_size: many; j_call: TRBJ1-6; v_call: TRBV7-2; cdr3_aa: CASRSNWGNSPLHF; cdr3_nt: TGTGCCAGCAGGTCTAATTGGGGGAATTCACCCCTCCACTTT
d_call: NA; clone_size: NA; j_call: TRBJ2-5; v_call: TRBV3-1; cdr3_aa: CASSQEIREETQYF; cdr3_nt: TGTGCCAGCAGCCAAGAAATTAGGGAAGAGACCCAGTACTTC
d_call: NA; clone_size: many; j_call: TRBJ1-4; v_call: TRBV12-3/TRBV12-4; cdr3_aa: CASSFLGEKLFF; cdr3_nt: TGTGCCAGCAGTTTTCTAGGCGAAAAACTGTTTTTT
d_call: NA; clone_size: many; j_call: TRBJ2-7; v_call: TRBV28; cdr3_aa: CASSLPGGSEQYF; cdr3_nt: TGTGCCAGCAGTTTACCTGGGGGGTCCGAGCAGTACTTC
d_call: TRBD1; clone_size: once; j_call: TRBJ1-2; v_call: TRBV7-2; cdr3_aa: CASSLGQGDYCYTF; cdr3_nt: TGTGCCAGCAGCTTGGGACAGGGAGACTATTGCTACACCTTC
d_call: NA; clone_size: few; j_call: TRBJ2-5; v_call: TRBV3-1; cdr3_aa: CASSGVGNQETQYF; cdr3_nt: TGTGCCAGCAGCGGGGTGGGCAACCAAGAGACCCAGTACTTC
d_call: NA; clone_size: NA; j_call: TRBJ2-7; v_call: TRBV20-1; cdr3_aa: CSASYSTEGYEQYF; cdr3_nt: TGCAGTGCTAGTTACTCCACGGAAGGCTACGAGCAGTACTTC
d_call: NA; clone_size: NA; j_call: TRBJ1-1; v_call: TRBV5-1; cdr3_aa: CASRGYSGDTEAFF; cdr3_nt: TGCGCCAGCAGGGGTTACTCAGGGGACACTGAAGCTTTCTTT
d_call: NA; clone_size: once; j_call: TRBJ2-7; v_call: TRBV4-1; cdr3_aa: CASSQDSPTGKEF; cdr3_nt: TGCGCCAGCAGCCAAGATAGCCCGACAGGCAAGGAATTC
d_call: TRBD2; clone_size: many; j_call: TRBJ2-1; v_call: TRBV5-1; cdr3_aa: CASSLTVDNIAGASYNEQFF; cdr3_nt: TGCGCCAGCAGCCTCACCGTCGATAATATAGCGGGAGCCTCCTACAATGAGCAGTTCTTC
d_call: NA; clone_size: few; j_call: TRBJ2-5; v_call: TRBV2; cdr3_aa: CASSEVNPLGETQYF; cdr3_nt: TGTGCCAGCAGTGAAGTAAACCCCTTGGGAGAGACCCAGTACTTC
d_call: NA; clone_size: NA; j_call: TRBJ1-2; v_call: TRBV4-1; cdr3_aa: CASSQDIRGYGYTF; cdr3_nt: TGCGCCAGCAGCCAAGATATCCGGGGTTATGGCTACACCTTC
d_call: TRBD1; clone_size: many; j_call: TRBJ1-4; v_call: TRBV4-1; cdr3_aa: CASSQAHGGGEYDEKLFF; cdr3_nt: TGCGCCAGCAGCCAAGCCCATGGAGGGGGCGAGTATGATGAAAAACTGTTTTTT
d_call: TRBD2; clone_size: many; j_call: TRBJ2-1; v_call: TRBV28; cdr3_aa: CASRRTSGRAEDEQFF; cdr3_nt: TGTGCCAGCAGGCGGACTAGCGGGAGGGCGGAAGATGAGCAGTTCTTC
d_call: NA; clone_size: few; j_call: TRBJ2-6; v_call: TRBV7-9; cdr3_aa: CASSPRGGAPDSGANVLTF; cdr3_nt: TGTGCCAGCAGCCCGAGGGGGGGGGCACCTGACTCTGGGGCCAACGTCCTGACTTTC
d_call: NA; clone_size: many; j_call: TRBJ1-1; v_call: TRBV6-5; cdr3_aa: CASSYDRNVEAFF; cdr3_nt: TGTGCCAGCAGTTACGATCGGAATGTTGAAGCTTTCTTT
d_call: NA; clone_size: few; j_call: TRBJ2-7; v_call: TRBV5-6; cdr3_aa: CASTSDGDSYEQYF; cdr3_nt: TGTGCCAGCACCTCGGACGGAGACTCCTACGAGCAGTACTTC
d_call: NA; clone_size: many; j_call: TRBJ1-1; v_call: TRBV5-6; cdr3_aa: CASSSIDDTEAFF; cdr3_nt: TGTGCCAGCAGCTCGATCGATGACACTGAAGCTTTCTTT
d_call: NA; clone_size: many; j_call: TRBJ2-6; v_call: TRBV7-9; cdr3_aa: CASSSGRAETNVLTF; cdr3_nt: TGTGCCAGCAGCTCCGGACGGGCTGAGACCAACGTCCTGACTTTC
d_call: NA; clone_size: NA; j_call: TRBJ2-2; v_call: TRBV6-4; cdr3_aa: CATPTGTHANTGELFF; cdr3_nt: TGTGCCACACCAACCGGGACACACGCGAACACCGGGGAGCTGTTTTTT
d_call: NA; clone_size: many; j_call: TRBJ1-3; v_call: TRBV7-2; cdr3_aa: CASSPAWRPSSGNTIYF; cdr3_nt: TGTGCCAGCAGCCCCGCCTGGAGGCCCTCCTCTGGAAACACCATATATTTT
d_call: NA; clone_size: NA; j_call: TRBJ2-7; v_call: TRBV2; cdr3_aa: CASSEVWDTYEQYF; cdr3_nt: TGTGCCAGCAGTGAAGTCTGGGACACCTACGAGCAGTACTTC
d_call: NA; clone_size: few; j_call: TRBJ1-1; v_call: TRBV12-3/TRBV12-4; cdr3_aa: CASLGQSPEAFF; cdr3_nt: TGTGCCAGCCTTGGACAGAGCCCTGAAGCTTTCTTT
d_call: NA; clone_size: many; j_call: TRBJ2-5; v_call: TRBV7-6; cdr3_aa: CASSLGYPALETQYF; cdr3_nt: TGTGCCAGCAGCTTGGGGTATCCCGCACTGGAGACCCAGTACTTC
d_call: NA; clone_size: few; j_call: TRBJ1-1; v_call: TRBV6-2/TRBV6-3; cdr3_aa: CASSPASWVNTEAFF; cdr3_nt: TGTGCCAGCAGCCCGGCGAGTTGGGTGAACACTGAAGCTTTCTTT
d_call: TRBD1; clone_size: many; j_call: TRBJ1-1; v_call: TRBV10-3; cdr3_aa: CAISTDREMNTEAFF; cdr3_nt: TGTGCCATCAGTACCGACAGGGAAATGAACACTGAAGCTTTCTTT
d_call: TRBD1; clone_size: NA; j_call: TRBJ2-7; v_call: TRBV29-1; cdr3_aa: CSVEPFLTGNVHEQYF; cdr3_nt: TGCAGCGTTGAACCCTTCCTGACAGGGAATGTCCACGAGCAGTACTTC
d_call: NA; clone_size: few; j_call: TRBJ2-7; v_call: TRBV6-1; cdr3_aa: CASSEEGGLSYEQYF; cdr3_nt: TGTGCCAGCAGTGAAGAAGGCGGACTTTCCTACGAGCAGTACTTC
d_call: TRBD1; clone_size: few; j_call: TRBJ2-3; v_call: TRBV11-2; cdr3_aa: CASSMVLGQGASGTDTQYF; cdr3_nt: TGTGCCAGCAGTATGGTACTGGGACAGGGTGCTTCTGGCACAGATACGCAGTATTTT
d_call: NA; clone_size: many; j_call: TRBJ1-3; v_call: TRBV28; cdr3_aa: CASSLFQNSGNTIYF; cdr3_nt: TGTGCCAGCAGTTTATTTCAGAACTCTGGAAACACCATATATTTT
d_call: NA; clone_size: NA; j_call: TRBJ2-7; v_call: TRBV5-1; cdr3_aa: CASSWLTATYEQYF; cdr3_nt: TGCGCCAGCAGCTGGCTGACAGCCACCTACGAGCAGTACTTC
d_call: NA; clone_size: many; j_call: TRBJ2-7; v_call: TRBV7-8; cdr3_aa: CASSLLSGTYEQYF; cdr3_nt: TGTGCCAGCAGCCTCCTAAGCGGTACCTACGAGCAGTACTTC
d_call: TRBD1; clone_size: NA; j_call: TRBJ2-1; v_call: TRBV6-5; cdr3_aa: CASSYRGTGDNEQFF; cdr3_nt: TGTGCCAGCAGTTACAGAGGGACAGGGGACAATGAGCAGTTCTTC
d_call: NA; clone_size: NA; j_call: TRBJ2-1; v_call: TRBV5-1; cdr3_aa: CASTGRGDEQFF; cdr3_nt: TGCGCCAGTACTGGTCGTGGGGATGAGCAGTTCTTC
d_call: TRBD2; clone_size: many; j_call: TRBJ2-1; v_call: TRBV7-6; cdr3_aa: CASSRAGDEQFF; cdr3_nt: TGTGCCAGCAGCCGAGCGGGGGATGAGCAGTTCTTC
d_call: NA; clone_size: few; j_call: TRBJ1-1; v_call: TRBV27; cdr3_aa: CASKIRDTNTEAFF; cdr3_nt: TGTGCCAGCAAAATCCGGGACACGAACACTGAAGCTTTCTTT
d_call: NA; clone_size: few; j_call: TRBJ2-7; v_call: TRBV10-3; cdr3_aa: CAIRSSYEQYF; cdr3_nt: TGTGCCATCAGATCCTCCTACGAGCAGTACTTC
d_call: TRBD1; clone_size: NA; j_call: TRBJ1-5; v_call: TRBV4-1; cdr3_aa: CASSQDSGQGFQPQHF; cdr3_nt: TGCGCCAGCAGCCAAGATTCGGGACAGGGTTTTCAGCCCCAGCATTTT
d_call: NA; clone_size: NA; j_call: TRBJ2-4; v_call: TRBV6-5; cdr3_aa: CASSSLLTQIQYF; cdr3_nt: TGTGCCAGCAGTTCTTTACTTACCCAGATTCAGTACTTC